This TCR beta chain was retrieved from a study of T cell responses to AZD1222 COVID-19 vaccine. The study's findings and limits: Spike regions recognized by vaccine-associated CD4 TCRs spanned the protein, led by 160-218 and 743-854. Reportedly, nearly half of unique spike TCRs recognized epitopes outside B.1.351/B.1.1.7 mutations. Among the donors, most were white British and more were female, and clonal diversity was possibly underestimated. It was only after the peak T cell response that any repertoires were sampled.

Clones were sequenced by immunoSEQ multiplex PCR, and TCRdb holds only the in-frame ones, with some missing. The sample shows about 100,000 clones, 84% of them seen only once. In regard to this clone: The antigen is undetermined.

This clonotype originated in an adult in good health. Source: peripheral blood, taken on day 0 of AZD1222 vaccination.

For the CDR3, the DNA is TGTGCCAGCAGTGTGGGGAGCAATCAGCCCCAGCATTTT. Translating gives CASSVGSNQPQHF. V is TRBV2 and J is TRBJ1-5; D is uncertain. V was cut by 4 bases and J by 1 base, with 5 bases left in between. The CDR3 extends over 13 amino acids. Germline V gene data show CDR1 as SNHLY and CDR2 as FYNNEI.